A single sample is the source of the 23 T cell receptor beta chains below, sequenced in a study of T cell repertoires in cytomegalovirus infection. Their target antigens are unknown. TCRdb recomputed calls from the reads with MiXCR, one row per CDR3 protein. The data hold roughly 990,000 distinct CDR3 sequences, with roughly 31% observed a single time. The sequenced sample was cultured CD8+ T cells from PBMCs, obtained from culture after CMV antigen stimulation. The origin of the receptors is a human donor in good health (CMV status not recorded). Some clones in this sample may be carry-over from other donors' samples.

The chain has TRBV6-2 or TRBV6-3 and TRBJ2-5, with 8 bases lining up with TRBD1. Trimming at V came to 0 bases and at J to 0 bases, leaving 12 bases not matched to a gene. Germline CDR1 reads MNHEY; CDR2 reads SVGEGT. The CDR3 has 19 amino acids. This CDR3 is CASSYSSIPLQGDQETQYF. The CDR3 nucleotides read TGTGCCAGCAGTTACTCGAGTATCCCCTTACAGGGGGACCAAGAGACCCAGTACTTC.

The gene calls are TRBV14 and TRBJ1-4, with no clear D. V was cut by 1 base and J by 4 bases, with 10 bases left in between. Per germline, CDR1 SGHDN and CDR2 FVKESK. The CDR3 extends over 15 amino acids. CDR3 nucleotide sequence: TGTGCCAGCAGCCAAGTTGGGTCGGGTAATGAAAAACTGTTTTTT. Amino acid sequence: CASSQVGSGNEKLFF.

The chain is built from TRBV7-4 and TRBJ1-1, with D perhaps TRBD1 (6 bases). V was clipped by 5 bases and J by 1 base, with 17 bases between them. There are 16 residues in the CDR3. The germline V gene has CDR1 SGHVT and CDR2 SQSDAQ. The CDR3 coding sequence is TGTGCCAGCAGCGTAATAGGGGGGGTAACGAACACTGAAGCTTTCTTT. Translation: CASSVIGGVTNTEAFF. The variable domain in full, with the rest retrieved from reference TRBV7-4 and TRBJ1-1, is GAGVSQSPRYKVAKRGRDVALRCDSISGHVTLYWYRQTLGQGSEVLTYSQSDAQRDKSGRPSGRFSAERPERSVSTLKIQRTEQGDSAVYLCASSVIGGVTNTEAFFGQGTRLTVV.

The CDR3 loop reads CASSLAHLAANEKLFF. For the CDR3, the DNA is TGTGCCAGCAGCTTAGCCCATCTTGCCGCTAATGAAAAACTGTTTTTT. The V gene is TRBV7-8, the J gene TRBJ1-4; D is undetermined. The CDR3 extends over 16 amino acids. Germline CDR1 is SGHVS and CDR2 is FQNEAQ. Trimming removed 0 bases from V and 3 bases from J, with 11 bases in between. Based on the CDR3 plus reference TRBV7-8 and TRBJ1-4, the full variable domain is GAGVSQSPRYKVAKRGQDVALRCDPISGHVSLFWYQQALGQGPEFLTYFQNEAQLDKSGLPSDRFFAERPEGSVSTLKIQRTQQEDSAVYLCASSLAHLAANEKLFFGSGTQLSVL.

Only a few counts were recorded for this clonotype. The chain combines TRBV5-1 with TRBJ2-3; D is possibly TRBD1 (5 bases). This CDR3 spans 16 amino acids. The V gene lost 4 bases and the J gene lost 0 bases, with 15 bases spanning the gap. Germline V CDR1 and CDR2: SGHRS, YFSETQ. The CDR3: CASSESQGASTDTQYF. The CDR3 nucleotides read TGCGCCAGCAGCGAGTCCCAGGGTGCTAGCACAGATACGCAGTATTTT.

V is TRBV19 and J is TRBJ1-1; D unclear. CDR1 and CDR2 (germline): LNHDA, SQIVND (reference sequence). V lost 3 bases, J lost 5 bases, and 10 bases lay in between. This CDR3 has 13 residues. DNA of the CDR3: TGTGCCAGTAGTATTAAGCCGAGGACTGAAGCTTTCTTT. Protein sequence: CASSIKPRTEAFF.

V usage is TRBV14 and J usage is TRBJ1-3; a possible D gene is TRBD1 (5 bases). Germline-derived CDR1 and CDR2 are SGHDN and FVKESK. CDR3 size: 16 residues. With 1 base removed from V and 2 bases from J, the gap between germline ends came to 12 bases. As DNA, the CDR3 is TGTGCCAGCAGCCAAGTAAGGGGAATAACTGGAAACACCATATATTTT. It yields the protein CASSQVRGITGNTIYF.

The chain joins TRBV6-2 or TRBV6-3 to TRBJ2-7; 9 bases map to TRBD2. CDR1 and CDR2 from the germline V gene are MNHEY and SVGEGT. The ends lost 4 bases at V and 12 bases at J; junction bases unmatched: 16. The length of the CDR3 is 15 residues. CDR3 amino acids: CASSSREAGGQSVYV. The DNA for the CDR3 is TGTGCCAGCAGTTCGAGAGAAGCGGGGGGTCAGAGCGTGTACGTC.

There are a few counts of this clonotype. The chain combines TRBV6-1 with TRBJ1-5; 7 bases agree with TRBD1. The J segment lost 7 bases and the V segment lost 6 bases, leaving 15 bases of the junction unmatched. The germline gives CDR1 MNHNS, CDR2 SASEGT. The length of the CDR3 is 16 residues. Here the CDR3 reads CASSQAITRGGQPQHF. In DNA form, the CDR3 reads TGTGCCAGCAGCCAAGCAATTACCAGGGGGGGCCAGCCCCAGCATTTT.

The CDR3 bases are TGTGCCAGCAGCCAAAATAAACTAGCGCGGGGGGAAGAGACCCAGTACTTC. Translation gives CASSQNKLARGEETQYF. This chain joins TRBV5-3 and TRBJ2-5; 8 bases map to TRBD2. Being an ORF, TRBV5-3 has a function that is uncertain. The CDR3 sequence is 17 residues long. J gave up 3 bases and V 8 bases, and 18 bases lay outside the gene matches.

The rearrangement uses TRBV3-1 and TRBJ2-3, with D maybe TRBD1 (5 bases). CDR3 size: 16 residues. The germline V gene has CDR1 LGHDT and CDR2 YNNKEL (reference sequence). V was clipped by 0 bases and J by 0 bases, with 10 bases between them. The CDR3 DNA sequence: TGTGCCAGCAGCCAAGAAGGGGCAGATAGCACAGATACGCAGTATTTT. Translated: CASSQEGADSTDTQYF.

V and J are TRBV7-3 and TRBJ2-6; no clear D gene. CDR1 and CDR2 from the germline V gene are SGHTA and FQGTGA. CDR3 length equals 21 residues. Deletions cut 4 bases from V and 0 bases from J, with 25 bases between. The CDR3 bases are TGTGCCAGCAGCTCGGGCTGGGGTCGGATCCACGATCCCTCTGGGGCCAACGTCCTGACTTTC. Protein: CASSSGWGRIHDPSGANVLTF.

This clonotype has at least ten counts. V gene TRBV7-9 combines with J gene TRBJ2-1; weak D call: TRBD1 (7 bases). Germline CDR1 is SEHNR and CDR2 is FQNEAQ (reference sequence). Trimming removed 5 bases from V and 8 bases from J, with 16 bases in between. The CDR3 is 14 residues long. The CDR3 loop is CASSQQGRLHEQFF. CDR3 sequence (DNA): TGTGCCAGCAGCCAACAGGGGAGGTTGCATGAGCAGTTCTTC.

At least ten counts were recorded for this clonotype. This chain links TRBV7-6 with TRBJ1-2; D may be TRBD1 (5 bases). Trimming left V 8 bases short and J 7 bases short, with 20 bases between. CDR1 is SGHVS and CDR2 is FNYEAQ in the germline V gene. The CDR3 covers 14 residues. The CDR3 region has the DNA TGTGCCAGCGGCAAAACAGGCTCCCGGGGTGGCTACACCTTC. Its protein product is CASGKTGSRGGYTF. The variable domain in full, with the rest retrieved from reference TRBV7-6 and TRBJ1-2, is GAGVSQSPRYKVTKRGQDVALRCDPISGHVSLYWYRQALGQGPEFLTYFNYEAQQDKSGLPNDRFSAERPEGSISTLTIQRTEQRDSAMYRCASGKTGSRGGYTFGSGTRLTVV.

This clonotype was found many times. The chain combines TRBV10-3 with TRBJ2-7; D possibly corresponds to TRBD2 (6 bases). The ends were cut back, 3 bases at V and 1 base at J, with 16 bases in the middle. The length of the CDR3 is 16 residues. Germline values: CDR1 ENHRY, CDR2 SYGVKD. The CDR3 DNA sequence: TGTGCCATCAGTGACCCGGGGAGGTCTCCTTCCTACGAGCAGTACTTC. Protein product: CAISDPGRSPSYEQYF.

The rearrangement joins TRBV19 to TRBJ2-2; perhaps TRBD2 as D (5 bases). CDR1 and CDR2 from the germline V gene are LNHDA and SQIVND (reference sequence). The CDR3 is 14 residues long. V lost 4 bases and J 8 bases, leaving 14 bases between the germline ends. The DNA for the CDR3 is TGTGCCAGTAGTACGGACTGGGATGCGGGGGAGCTGTTTTTT. It yields the protein CASSTDWDAGELFF.

CDR3 nucleotide sequence: TGTGCCAGCAGTAGCCCGTCAGTACCCCTCCACTTT. It translates to CASSSPSVPLHF. The V and J genes are TRBV12-3 or TRBV12-4 and TRBJ1-6; D gene uncertain. The CDR3 spans 12 residues. V lost 5 bases to trimming and J lost 12 bases, with 11 bases between them.

On this clonotype: A much larger clone lies one base from this, so it may be a read error. The chain combines TRBV7-2 with TRBJ2-5; tentative D call: TRBD2 (5 bases). V lost 2 bases and J lost 5, with 12 bases in between. CDR1 is SGHTA and CDR2 is FQGNSA in the germline V gene. The CDR3 sequence is 14 residues long. The CDR3 DNA reads as TGTGCCAGCAGCTTATTACGGAGAGGGGAGACCCAGTACTTC. Its protein is CASSLLRRGETQYF.

The chain joins TRBV7-9 to TRBJ1-1; tentative D call: TRBD1 (6 bases). Per germline, CDR1 SEHNR and CDR2 FQNEAQ (reference sequence). Trimming removed 6 bases from V and 7 bases from J, with 18 bases in between. The length of the CDR3 is 14 residues. CDR3 loop: CASRFDRRDLEAFF. In DNA, the CDR3 is TGTGCCAGCAGGTTCGACAGGCGGGACCTTGAAGCTTTCTTT.

V usage is TRBV5-4 and J usage is TRBJ2-2, with D maybe TRBD1 (5 bases). The CDR3 sequence is 16 residues long. The germline V and J ends were trimmed by 1 base and 3 bases, with 13 bases remaining between them. Germline CDR1 is SGHNT and CDR2 is YYREEE (reference sequence). CDR3 sequence reads: CASSLPGNLYTGELFF. The CDR3 DNA reads TGTGCCAGCAGCTTGCCAGGGAACTTGTACACCGGGGAGCTGTTTTTT.

This clonotype was recorded a few times. The genes are TRBV27 and TRBJ2-7; D tentatively fits TRBD1 or TRBD2 (5 bases each). Germline values: CDR1 MNHEY, CDR2 SMNVEV (reference sequence). V dropped 6 bases and J dropped 5 bases, with 11 bases sitting between them. CDR3 size: 12 residues. CDR3 DNA sequence: TGTGCCAGCAGCTTGGGGACCAACGAGCAGTACTTC. It translates to CASSLGTNEQYF.

This clonotype was counted many times. The chain employs TRBV7-8 and TRBJ2-1; 9 bases match TRBD2. The CDR3 has 16 amino acids. Germline trimming cut 4 bases from V and 6 bases from J; bases unmatched to any gene: 10. CDR1 SGHVS and CDR2 FQNEAQ come from the germline V gene. The chain's CDR3 is CASSYPGGRGGNEQFF. CDR3 DNA sequence: TGTGCCAGCAGCTACCCTGGGGGGCGGGGGGGCAATGAGCAGTTCTTC. The full variable domain, its missing parts supplied by reference TRBV7-8 and TRBJ2-1, is GAGVSQSPRYKVAKRGQDVALRCDPISGHVSLFWYQQALGQGPEFLTYFQNEAQLDKSGLPSDRFFAERPEGSVSTLKIQRTQQEDSAVYLCASSYPGGRGGNEQFFGPGTRLTVL.

The CDR3 reads CASSYSPPPNNEQFF. As DNA, the CDR3 is TGTGCCAGCAGTTACTCGCCCCCGCCGAACAATGAGCAGTTCTTC. The chain combines TRBV6-5 with TRBJ2-1, with unresolved D. There are 15 residues in the CDR3. The germline CDR1 and CDR2 sequences are MNHEY and SVGAGI. V was shortened by 0 bases and J by 5 bases, with 11 bases between the two germline ends.